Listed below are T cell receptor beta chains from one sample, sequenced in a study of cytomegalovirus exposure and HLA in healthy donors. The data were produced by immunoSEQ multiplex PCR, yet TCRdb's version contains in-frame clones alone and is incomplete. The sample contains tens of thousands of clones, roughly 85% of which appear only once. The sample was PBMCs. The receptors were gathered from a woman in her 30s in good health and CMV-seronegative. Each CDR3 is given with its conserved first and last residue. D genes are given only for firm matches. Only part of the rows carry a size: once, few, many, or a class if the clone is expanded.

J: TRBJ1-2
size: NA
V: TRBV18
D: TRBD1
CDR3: CASSPVGQGASGYTF
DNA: TGTGCCAGCTCACCAGTCGGTCAGGGGGCAAGCGGCTACACCTTC

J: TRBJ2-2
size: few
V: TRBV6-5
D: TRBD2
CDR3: CASSQTSGNGELFF
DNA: TGTGCCAGCAGTCAGACTAGCGGAAACGGGGAGCTGTTTTTT

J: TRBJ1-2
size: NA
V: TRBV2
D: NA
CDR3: CASSEALALGGPLYGYTF
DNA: TGTGCCAGCAGTGAAGCGCTTGCCTTGGGGGGACCCCTCTATGGCTACACCTTC

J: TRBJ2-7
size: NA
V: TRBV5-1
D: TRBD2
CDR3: CASSLVVRETYEQYF
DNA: TGCGCCAGCAGCTTGGTGGTGCGGGAGACTTACGAGCAGTACTTC

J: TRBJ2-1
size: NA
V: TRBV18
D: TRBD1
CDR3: CASSPGTDGRNEQFF
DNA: TGTGCCAGCTCACCCGGGACAGACGGACGCAATGAGCAGTTCTTC

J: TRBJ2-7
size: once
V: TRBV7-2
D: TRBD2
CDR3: CASSPSMTSLYEQYF
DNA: TGTGCCAGCAGCCCATCCATGACTAGCCTATACGAGCAGTACTTC

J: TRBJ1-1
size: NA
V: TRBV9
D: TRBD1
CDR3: CASSAPGQGRTEAFF
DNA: TGTGCCAGCAGCGCCCCGGGACAGGGAAGGACTGAAGCTTTCTTT

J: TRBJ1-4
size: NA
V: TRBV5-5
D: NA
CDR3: CASSLSHSLIEKLFF
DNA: TGTGCCAGCAGCTTGTCGCACTCTCTCATCGAAAAACTGTTTTTT

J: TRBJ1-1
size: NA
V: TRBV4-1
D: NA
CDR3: CASSQDGEGRFGNTEAFF
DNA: TGCGCCAGCAGCCAAGATGGGGAGGGGAGGTTCGGAAACACTGAAGCTTTCTTT

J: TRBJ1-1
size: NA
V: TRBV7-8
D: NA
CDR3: CASSFADREAFF
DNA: TGTGCCAGCAGCTTCGCCGACAGGGAAGCTTTCTTT

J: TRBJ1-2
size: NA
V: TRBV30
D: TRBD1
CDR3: CALSQWGQGHGYTF
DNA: TGTGCCTTGTCCCAGTGGGGACAGGGGCATGGCTACACCTTC

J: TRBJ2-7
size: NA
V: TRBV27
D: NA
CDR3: CASSPNRLPYEQYF
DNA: TGTGCCAGCAGTCCGAACAGGCTACCCTACGAGCAGTACTTC

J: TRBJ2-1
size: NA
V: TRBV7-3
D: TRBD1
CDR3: CASSPTGGSREQFF
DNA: TGTGCCAGCAGCCCGACAGGGGGCTCACGTGAGCAGTTCTTC

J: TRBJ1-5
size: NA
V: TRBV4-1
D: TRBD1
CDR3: CASSLRQGFQPQHF
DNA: TGCGCCAGCAGCCTGCGACAGGGTTTTCAGCCCCAGCATTTT

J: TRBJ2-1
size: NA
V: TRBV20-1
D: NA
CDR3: CSARRVDEQFF
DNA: TGCAGTGCTAGACGAGTGGATGAGCAGTTCTTC

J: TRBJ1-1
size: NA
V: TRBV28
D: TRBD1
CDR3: CASRLYGQGGATEAFF
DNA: TGTGCCAGCAGGCTTTATGGACAGGGAGGTGCCACTGAAGCTTTCTTT

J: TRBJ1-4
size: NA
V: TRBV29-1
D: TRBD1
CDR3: CSVMDRGATNEKLFF
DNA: TGCAGCGTTATGGACAGGGGGGCAACTAATGAAAAACTGTTTTTT

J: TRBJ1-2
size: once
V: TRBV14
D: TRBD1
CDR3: CASSHPGQGVGYTF
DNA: TGTGCCAGCAGCCACCCGGGACAGGGAGTTGGCTACACCTTC

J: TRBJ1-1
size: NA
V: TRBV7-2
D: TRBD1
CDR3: CASNGQGHTEAFF
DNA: TGTGCCAGCAACGGACAGGGGCACACTGAAGCTTTCTTT

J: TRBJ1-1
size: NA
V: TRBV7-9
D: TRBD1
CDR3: CALKDRGHTEAFF
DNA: TGTGCCTTAAAGGACAGGGGGCATACTGAAGCTTTCTTT

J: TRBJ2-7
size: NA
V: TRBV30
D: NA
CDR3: CAWSVQGFGQALDEQYF
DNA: TGTGCCTGGAGTGTTCAGGGGTTTGGACAAGCATTAGACGAGCAGTACTTC

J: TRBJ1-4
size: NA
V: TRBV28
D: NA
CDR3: CASITQGYEKLFF
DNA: TGTGCCAGCATCACCCAGGGCTATGAAAAACTGTTTTTT

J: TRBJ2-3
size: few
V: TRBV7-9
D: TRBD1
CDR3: CASRGWKPGQNTDTQYF
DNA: TGTGCCAGCAGGGGATGGAAACCGGGACAGAACACAGATACGCAGTATTTT

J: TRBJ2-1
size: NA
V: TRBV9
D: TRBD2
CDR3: CASSVAGLDNNEQFF
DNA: TGTGCCAGCAGCGTAGCTGGACTAGACAACAATGAGCAGTTCTTC

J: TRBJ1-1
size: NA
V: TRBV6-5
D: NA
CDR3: CASSYLGQLDTEAFF
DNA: TGTGCCAGCAGTTACCTCGGACAGTTAGACACTGAAGCTTTCTTT

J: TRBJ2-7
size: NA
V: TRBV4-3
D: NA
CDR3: CASSQDRSGLAVRQYF
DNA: TGCGCCAGCAGCCAAGATCGGAGCGGGCTGGCCGTGAGGCAGTACTTC

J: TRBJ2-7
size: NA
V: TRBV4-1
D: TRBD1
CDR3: CASSRGTGDSYEQYF
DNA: TGCGCCAGCAGCCGAGGGACAGGAGATTCCTACGAGCAGTACTTC

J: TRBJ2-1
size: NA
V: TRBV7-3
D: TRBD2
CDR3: CASSLLAGAYNEQFF
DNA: TGTGCCAGCAGCTTACTAGCGGGAGCCTACAATGAGCAGTTCTTC

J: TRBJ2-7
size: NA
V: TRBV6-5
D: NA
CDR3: CASTRPDYYEQYF
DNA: TGTGCCAGCACCCGTCCCGACTACTACGAGCAGTACTTC

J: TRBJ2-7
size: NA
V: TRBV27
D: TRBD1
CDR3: CASSPGTGPYEQYF
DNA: TGTGCCAGCAGTCCCGGGACAGGGCCCTACGAGCAGTACTTC

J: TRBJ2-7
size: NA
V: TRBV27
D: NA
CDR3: CASRSLTPGTFREQYF
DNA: TGTGCCAGCAGATCACTTACCCCGGGAACTTTTCGCGAGCAGTACTTC

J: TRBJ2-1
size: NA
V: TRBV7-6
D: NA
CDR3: CASSLGLGGSYNEQFF
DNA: TGTGCCAGCAGCTTAGGGCTGGGGGGCTCCTACAATGAGCAGTTCTTC

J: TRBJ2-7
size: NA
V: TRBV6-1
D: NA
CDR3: CASVLSGSNSYEQYF
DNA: TGTGCCAGCGTCCTCAGCGGTTCTAACTCCTACGAGCAGTACTTC

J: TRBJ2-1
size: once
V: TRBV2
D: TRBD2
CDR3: CASSEAKASGASYNEQFF
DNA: TGTGCCAGCAGTGAAGCGAAGGCTAGCGGAGCCTCCTACAATGAGCAGTTCTTC

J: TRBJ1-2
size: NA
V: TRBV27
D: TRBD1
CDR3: CASSYRGQGVPNYGYTF
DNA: TGTGCCAGCAGTTATCGGGGACAGGGGGTCCCTAACTATGGCTACACCTTC

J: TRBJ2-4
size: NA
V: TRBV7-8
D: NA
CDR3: CASSLPPGDIQYF
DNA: TGTGCCAGCAGCTTACCGCCAGGGGACATTCAGTACTTC

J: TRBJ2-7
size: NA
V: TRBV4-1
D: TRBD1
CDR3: CASSPTRGQGRSEQYF
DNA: TGCGCCAGCAGCCCCACCCGGGGACAGGGGAGGAGCGAGCAGTACTTC

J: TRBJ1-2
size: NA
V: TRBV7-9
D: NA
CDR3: CASSWGQPAYGYTF
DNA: TGTGCCAGCAGCTGGGGACAACCCGCCTATGGCTACACCTTC

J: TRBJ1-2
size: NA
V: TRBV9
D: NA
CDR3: CASSPSKGHYTF
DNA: TGTGCCAGCAGCCCATCCAAGGGGCACTACACCTTC

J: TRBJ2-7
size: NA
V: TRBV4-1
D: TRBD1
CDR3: CASSQVTGTGYNEQYF
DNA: TGCGCCAGCAGCCAAGTGACCGGGACAGGGTATAACGAGCAGTACTTC

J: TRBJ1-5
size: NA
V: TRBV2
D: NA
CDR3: CASSGSGGRQPQHF
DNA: TGTGCCAGCAGTGGGTCTGGGGGCCGGCAGCCCCAGCATTTT

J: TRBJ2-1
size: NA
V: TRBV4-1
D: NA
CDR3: CASSQAQGMVVNEQFF
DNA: TGCGCCAGCAGCCAAGCCCAGGGGATGGTTGTCAATGAGCAGTTCTTC

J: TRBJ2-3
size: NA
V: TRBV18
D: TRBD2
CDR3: CASSPTSGTGDTQYF
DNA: TGTGCCAGCTCACCGACTAGCGGGACAGGAGATACGCAGTATTTT

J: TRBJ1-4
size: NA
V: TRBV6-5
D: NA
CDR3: CASSYSTGTGVELFF
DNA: TGTGCCAGCAGTTACTCGACAGGCACAGGAGTGGAACTGTTTTTT

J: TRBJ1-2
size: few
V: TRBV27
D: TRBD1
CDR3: CASSLGTGESYGYTF
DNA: TGTGCCAGCAGTTTAGGGACAGGGGAGTCCTATGGCTACACCTTC